The clone carrying this TCR beta chain was seen only once. Data came from immunoSEQ multiplex PCR; TCRdb stores just in-frame clones and leaves some out. Of around 140,000 clones listed, nearly 80% were seen once; the top ten hold around 3.2%. This record comes from a study of blood T cell repertoires in COVID-19. Germline trimming cut 4 bases from V and 4 bases from J; bases unmatched to any gene: 8. CDR3 size: 15 residues. Germline CDR1 and CDR2: SGHDN and FVKESK. The age range of participants was about 18 to 89 years, with residence in roughly 25 US areas. Participant-given clinical history determined each cohort assignment. Donors of Cohort 3 who recovered were those that had two negative PCRs, clearance, or symptom resolution.

What was sequenced was PBMCs or T cells enriched from blood (not recorded which). J is TRBJ2-7 and V is TRBV14, with 9 bases matching TRBD1. The receptor comes from a woman aged 50 to 60 who had recovered from COVID-19. CDR3 nucleotide sequence: TGTGCCAGCAGCCCACTACAGGGGGCGCGGTACGAGCAGTACTTC. This translates into CASSPLQGARYEQYF.